These 32 T cell receptor beta chains share one sample of origin, sequenced in a study of blood T cells in healthy people across ages. PCR was performed a second time for about 7 to 11 cycles using a sample-barcoded 5' primer and a J-beta primer mix. TCRdb reanalysed the 5' RACE reads using MiXCR and keeps one entry per CDR3 protein. The sample holds around 990,000 distinct CDR3 sequences; around 25% are singletons and the top ten take around 0.75%. In addition, the sample was reused for a study of T cells of mothers and their children.

Input material: blood. The receptors stem from a girl aged 2 to 10 in good health.

V is TRBV7-2 and J is TRBJ2-7, with no clear D. The CDR3 covers 14 residues. Germline values: CDR1 SGHTA, CDR2 FQGNSA. Trimming cost V 2 bases and J 2 bases, with 10 bases left between them. CDR3 DNA sequence: TGTGCCAGCAGCTTACTACAGCCAGCCTACGAGCAGTACTTC. Translation gives CASSLLQPAYEQYF.

The genes are TRBV20-1 and TRBJ2-4, with D possibly TRBD1 on 6 matching bases. The CDR3 contains 15 residues. CDR1 is DFQATT and CDR2 is SNEGSKA in the germline V gene (reference sequence). V was shortened by 4 bases and J by 6 bases, with 19 bases between the two germline ends. The CDR3 sequence is CSAKDSGTPINIQYF. In nucleotides, the CDR3 is TGCAGTGCTAAAGATTCCGGGACACCTATAAACATTCAGTACTTC.

This CDR3 is CSVLQGPQETQYF. Written as DNA, the CDR3 is TGCAGCGTTTTACAGGGTCCTCAAGAGACCCAGTACTTC. The chain couples TRBV29-1 to TRBJ2-5, with D tentatively TRBD1 (6 bases). Trimming left V 5 bases short and J 2 bases short, with 12 bases between. Germline CDR1 is SQVTM and CDR2 is ANQGSEA. The CDR3 has 13 amino acids.

This chain links TRBV28 with TRBJ1-5; D gene unclear. With 5 bases removed from V and 6 bases from J, the gap between germline ends came to 5 bases. CDR3 size: 11 residues. Germline V gene lookup returns CDR1 MDHEN and CDR2 SYDVKM. Written as DNA, the CDR3 is TGTGCCAGCAGTACGGGTCAGCCCCAGCATTTT. Protein: CASSTGQPQHF.

This clonotype turned up a few times. The chain carries TRBV29-1 and TRBJ2-1, with D perhaps given as TRBD1 or TRBD2 (5 bases each). Germline V gene data show CDR1 as SQVTM and CDR2 as ANQGSEA. V was cut by 5 bases and J by 10 bases, with 9 bases left in between. This CDR3 has 10 amino acids. CDR3 DNA sequence: TGCAGCGTTCTCGAGGGGGAGCAGTTCTTC. It translates to CSVLEGEQFF.

The V call is TRBV29-1, the J call TRBJ2-5, with TRBD1 identical over 7 bases. With the DNA end fitting TRBJ2-7 better, the J assignment may be wrong. The CDR3 is made up of 11 amino acids. Germline V CDR1 and CDR2: SQVTM, ANQGSEA. CDR3 sequence (DNA): TGCAGCGGTGCAACAGGGGTCGAGCAGTACTTC. It codes for CSGATGVEQYF.

This clonotype has more than one count but fewer than ten. V usage is TRBV6-4 and J usage is TRBJ2-1; 14 bases line up with TRBD2. The V segment lost 0 bases and the J segment 8 bases; nucleotides outside the gene matches: 0. The CDR3 runs to 15 residues. Per the germline V gene, CDR1 is MRHNA and CDR2 is SNTAGT. CDR3 in amino acids: CASSDSTSGGDEQFF. The CDR3 region has the DNA TGTGCCAGCAGTGACTCGACTAGCGGGGGGGATGAGCAGTTCTTC.

This clonotype was seen only a few times. The rearrangement joins TRBV5-5 to TRBJ2-5, with D perhaps TRBD1 (5 bases). V was shortened by 2 bases and J by 2 bases, with 19 bases between the two germline ends. Per the germline V gene, CDR1 is SGHKS and CDR2 is YYEKEE (reference sequence). The CDR3 length is 17 residues. CDR3 in DNA: TGTGCCAGCAGCTTCTTCTTCTCAACAGGCGCTCAAGAGACCCAGTACTTC. It codes for CASSFFFSTGAQETQYF.

This chain joins TRBV20-1 and TRBJ1-1; D call uncertain. Germline V lookup: CDR1 DFQATT, CDR2 SNEGSKA (reference sequence). V lost 3 bases and J lost 2, with 10 bases in between. The CDR3 totals 13 residues. The CDR3 here is CSAREQINTEAFF. The DNA for the CDR3 is TGCAGTGCTAGGGAACAGATTAACACTGAAGCTTTCTTT.

This clonotype was picked up a small number of times. The chain is built from TRBV29-1 and TRBJ2-2; no clear D gene. Germline V CDR1 and CDR2: SQVTM, ANQGSEA. The CDR3 runs to 15 residues. V gave up 7 bases and J gave up 1 base, with 16 bases separating them. The CDR3 loop reads CSATDPRKNTGELFF. In DNA form, the CDR3 reads TGCAGCGCCACGGACCCCCGCAAGAACACCGGGGAGCTGTTTTTT.

This chain connects TRBV6-1 to TRBJ2-1, with a possible D match to TRBD2 (5 bases). Germline values: CDR1 MNHNS, CDR2 SASEGT. The germline V and J ends were trimmed by 2 bases and 7 bases, with 12 bases remaining between them. The CDR3 length is 14 residues. The CDR3 is CASSEPGLWNEQFF. The CDR3 DNA follows: TGTGCCAGCAGTGAACCAGGACTGTGGAATGAGCAGTTCTTC.

The J gene is TRBJ2-6, the V gene TRBV9; D gene uncertain. The germline CDR1 and CDR2 sequences are SGDLS and YYNGEE. V was trimmed by 1 base and J by 0 bases, leaving 8 bases between them. CDR3 length: 16 amino acids. CDR3 sequence: CASSVSPASGANVLTF. The DNA of the CDR3 is TGTGCCAGCAGCGTAAGTCCAGCCTCTGGGGCCAACGTCCTGACTTTC.

This rearrangement joins TRBV5-1 to TRBJ2-3, with 10 bases lining up with TRBD2. The CDR3 has 17 amino acids. Germline-derived CDR1 and CDR2 are SGHRS and YFSETQ. After removal of 3 bases from V and 0 bases from J, the junction contained 7 bases not matched to a gene. In nucleotides, the CDR3 is TGCGCCAGCAGCTGGTCAGCGACTAGCGGGAGCACAGATACGCAGTATTTT. It is translated as CASSWSATSGSTDTQYF.

This chain joins TRBV12-3 or TRBV12-4 and TRBJ2-1; 9 nucleotides match TRBD2. After removal of 6 bases from V and 2 bases from J, the junction contained 5 bases not matched to a gene. This CDR3 region has 15 residues. Here the CDR3 DNA reads TGTGCCAGCAGACTAGCGGGCAATACCTACAATGAGCAGTTCTTC. Amino acids: CASRLAGNTYNEQFF.

This clonotype was counted between two and nine times. The chain has TRBV29-1 and TRBJ1-2; D uncertain. With 0 bases removed from V and 6 bases from J, the gap between germline ends came to 14 bases. The CDR3 contains 14 residues. Looked up from germline, CDR1 is SQVTM and CDR2 is ANQGSEA. The CDR3 DNA reads TGCAGCGTTGAAGATGGGAGGGTGTTGGATGGCTACACCTTC. This translates into CSVEDGRVLDGYTF.

A few counts support this clonotype. The chain joins TRBV6-2 or TRBV6-3 to TRBJ1-1; 9 bases agree with TRBD1. Germline V gene sequence: CDR1 MNHEY, CDR2 SVGEGT. The trim removed 0 bases at V and 5 bases at J, leaving 4 bases unmatched. This CDR3 is 15 amino acids long. The CDR3 region has the DNA TGTGCCAGCAGTTACTCGGGACAGGGTGGTACTGAAGCTTTCTTT. Encoded protein: CASSYSGQGGTEAFF.

The chain recombines TRBV7-9 with TRBJ2-5; D possibly corresponds to TRBD1 (6 bases). V gave up 6 bases and J gave up 5 bases, with 16 bases separating them. CDR3 length equals 14 residues. Germline V gives CDR1 SEHNR, CDR2 FQNEAQ (reference sequence). DNA for the CDR3: TGTGCCAGCAGAGCAGGGGTGAGAGTGGAGACCCAGTACTTC. Translating it yields CASRAGVRVETQYF.

This clonotype was recorded a few times. This chain links TRBV6-2 or TRBV6-3 with TRBJ2-4, with 7 bases lining up with TRBD1. With 8 bases clipped from V and 7 bases from J, the junction kept 2 bases outside the gene matches. Per the germline V gene, CDR1 is MNHEY and CDR2 is SVGEGT. The CDR3 length is 11 residues. The CDR3 spells CASLQGNIQYF. The CDR3 DNA reads as TGTGCCAGCTTACAGGGGAACATTCAGTACTTC.

This chain connects TRBV4-1 to TRBJ1-1; TRBD1 matches 9 bases. Germline V gene data show CDR1 as MGHRA and CDR2 as YSYEKL. There are 15 residues in the CDR3. Losses at the gene ends were 0 bases for V and 10 bases for J; bases not matched to a gene: 9. The CDR3 nucleotides are TGCGCCAGCAGCCAAGATACCCGGGACAGGGCAAGAGCTTTCTTT. Translation: CASSQDTRDRARAFF.

The rearrangement uses TRBV19 and TRBJ1-4; 7 nucleotides line up with TRBD1. V shed 5 bases, J shed 5 bases, and the junction held 8 bases outside the gene matches. Germline CDR1 reads LNHDA; CDR2 reads SQIVND (reference sequence). The CDR3 has 15 residues. In DNA form, the CDR3 reads TGTGCCAGTAGTCCGGGGACAGTGAAGAATGAAAAACTGTTTTTT. This codes for CASSPGTVKNEKLFF. The full variable domain, in which reference TRBV19 and TRBJ1-4 provide the parts outside the CDR3, is DGGITQSPKYLFRKEGQNVTLSCEQNLNHDAMYWYRQDPGQGLRLIYYSQIVNDFQKGDIAEGYSVSREKKESFPLTVTSAQKNPTAFYLCASSPGTVKNEKLFFGSGTQLSVL.

The table lists this clonotype with a few counts. V gene TRBV7-6 combines with J gene TRBJ1-1; D is undetermined. The CDR3 extends over 15 amino acids. Germline V lookup: CDR1 SGHVS, CDR2 FNYEAQ. Trimming removed 1 base at V and 4 bases at J, with 13 bases between. CDR3: CASSLDPPGSTEAFF. CDR3 sequence (DNA): TGTGCCAGCAGCTTAGATCCGCCCGGATCCACTGAAGCTTTCTTT.

The chain recombines TRBV7-9 with TRBJ2-1, with D unclear. Trimming shortened V by 1 base and J by 10 bases, and 29 bases separated the two germline ends. The CDR3 runs to 19 residues. Germline CDR1 SEHNR, CDR2 FQNEAQ (reference sequence). The CDR3 DNA reads TGTGCCAGCAGCTTAGGAAGTCAGGATAAAGGCCGAGGAAATTGGGAGCAGTTCTTC. It specifies CASSLGSQDKGRGNWEQFF.

The chain has TRBV5-1 and TRBJ1-1, with a possible D match to TRBD1 (6 bases). The length of the CDR3 is 14 residues. CDR1 is SGHRS and CDR2 is YFSETQ in the germline V gene. Trimming stripped 3 bases from V and 2 bases from J, with 11 bases between. The CDR3 coding sequence is TGCGCCAGCAGCTGGGGGGCACTCAACACTGAAGCTTTCTTT. It codes for CASSWGALNTEAFF.

This clonotype was detected ten times or more. The chain carries TRBV6-1 and TRBJ2-3; D possibly corresponds to TRBD2 (5 bases). Trimming took off 7 bases at V and 5 bases at J, with 19 bases between the two ends. Germline V gene data show CDR1 as MNHNS and CDR2 as SASEGT. The CDR3 is made up of 15 amino acids. CDR3 protein: CASTDEGRWRDTQYF. As DNA, the CDR3 is TGTGCCAGCACGGATGAGGGCAGGTGGAGAGATACGCAGTATTTT.

This clonotype has only one observation. The V call is TRBV29-1, the J call TRBJ2-7; D perhaps matches TRBD2 (5 bases). Germline V gene sequence: CDR1 SQVTM, CDR2 ANQGSEA. V lost 4 bases and J lost 0, with 10 bases in between. The CDR3 loop spans 13 amino acids. CDR3 bases: TGCAGCGTTGCAGGAGGAGGCTCCTACGAGCAGTACTTC. Translated: CSVAGGGSYEQYF.

The rearrangement joins TRBV7-9 to TRBJ1-5; a possible D gene is TRBD1 (5 bases). Germline V lookup: CDR1 SEHNR, CDR2 FQNEAQ (reference sequence). The ends were cut back, 4 bases at V and 6 bases at J, with 16 bases in the middle. The CDR3 consists of 15 residues. CDR3 nucleotide sequence: TGTGCCAGCAGCTCGACCGGGGGTCCTAGTCAGCCCCAGCATTTT. Translation: CASSSTGGPSQPQHF.

This clonotype was counted between two and nine times. The gene calls are TRBV28 and TRBJ2-1; perhaps TRBD1 as D (6 bases). Germline loops: CDR1 MDHEN, CDR2 SYDVKM. V lost 8 bases, J lost 6 bases, and 20 bases lay in between. This CDR3 is 15 amino acids long. The CDR3 DNA reads TGTGCCAGCCTAGCTCCGGACAGCCAAATCAATGAGCAGTTCTTC. It encodes CASLAPDSQINEQFF.

The rearrangement uses TRBV12-3 or TRBV12-4 and TRBJ2-3; no clear D. V lost 10 bases and J lost 4, with 12 bases in between. The CDR3 runs 12 residues. Here the CDR3 reads CATTAQPDTQYF. The CDR3 bases are TGTGCCACCACCGCTCAACCAGATACGCAGTATTTT.

This clonotype was picked up a small number of times. The chain is built from TRBV5-4 and TRBJ1-5; TRBD1 might be the D (6 bases). Germline CDR1 SGHNT, CDR2 YYREEE (reference sequence). Trimming stripped 5 bases from V and 5 bases from J, with 17 bases between. The CDR3 consists of 15 residues. CDR3 loop: CASSIPDRGHQPQHF. CDR3 bases: TGTGCCAGCAGTATACCGGACAGAGGGCATCAGCCCCAGCATTTT.

This clonotype has a handful of counts. V and J are TRBV5-1 and TRBJ2-1, with TRBD1 identical over 10 bases. The J call may not be correct, given that the DNA end is closer to TRBJ2-7. Germline V lookup: CDR1 SGHRS, CDR2 YFSETQ. The CDR3 is 14 amino acids. In nucleotides, the CDR3 is TGCGCCAGCCGGGCGAGGACAGGGGGAAGCGAGCAGTACTTC. The encoded protein is CASRARTGGSEQYF.

A few counts support this clonotype. V and J are TRBV7-6 and TRBJ1-1, with D unclear. This CDR3 region has 16 residues. Germline V gene lookup returns CDR1 SGHVS and CDR2 FNYEAQ. V shed 0 bases and J shed 4 bases, with 15 bases lying between them. CDR3 nucleotide sequence: TGTGCCAGCAGCTTAGCTAGTCACGGACCGGGCACTGAAGCTTTCTTT. Translating gives CASSLASHGPGTEAFF.

This clonotype appeared a few times. The chain has TRBV11-2 and TRBJ2-5, with 9 bases matching TRBD1. The last part of the DNA fits TRBJ2-7 better; the J call may be wrong. The germline V gene encodes CDR1 SGHAT and CDR2 FQNNGV. The CDR3 sequence is 16 residues long. CDR3 nucleotide sequence: TGTGCCAGCAGCTTACACCTGGGACAGGGCCTCTACGAGCAGTACTTC. Residues: CASSLHLGQGLYEQYF.